Listed below are T cell receptor beta chains from one sample, sequenced in a study of blood T cell repertoires in COVID-19. The protocol was immunoSEQ multiplex PCR, while the TCRdb copy is restricted to in-frame clones and leaves out a portion. The sample lists about 230,000 clones, over 75% seen once, with 5.1% in the top ten. The sequencing input was peripheral blood. The receptors shown here come from a man aged 45-60 years with COVID-19, enrolled during active disease. CDR3s include the opening cysteine and the closing phenylalanine or tryptophan. D genes are given only for firm matches. The size entry is marked missing in some rows and otherwise reads once, few, many or a size class.

j_gene: TRBJ1-2
d_gene: TRBD1
v_gene: TRBV2
len: 14
abundance: .
CDR3aa: CASSNKGAGYGYTF
CDR3nt: TGTGCCAGCAGTAATAAGGGGGCGGGCTATGGCTACACCTTC

j_gene: TRBJ1-6
d_gene: .
v_gene: TRBV7-8
len: 16
abundance: .
CDR3aa: CASSLQQGSFNSPLHF
CDR3nt: TGTGCCAGCAGCCTCCAACAGGGCAGCTTTAATTCACCCCTCCACTTT

j_gene: TRBJ2-7
d_gene: .
v_gene: TRBV18
len: 14
abundance: .
CDR3aa: CASSLQARSYEQYF
CDR3nt: TGTGCCAGCTCACTACAGGCCCGCTCCTACGAGCAGTACTTC

j_gene: TRBJ1-1
d_gene: .
v_gene: TRBV7-2
len: 15
abundance: .
CDR3aa: CASSAAGAMNTEAFF
CDR3nt: TGTGCCAGCAGCGCAGCGGGGGCAATGAACACTGAAGCTTTCTTT

j_gene: TRBJ2-5
d_gene: .
v_gene: TRBV21-1
len: 15
abundance: .
CDR3aa: CASSLERTGKETQYF
CDR3nt: TGTGCCAGCAGTCTAGAGCGGACAGGAAAAGAGACCCAGTACTTC

j_gene: TRBJ1-4
d_gene: .
v_gene: TRBV21-1
len: 18
abundance: .
CDR3aa: CASNKGTETSPVGEKLFF
CDR3nt: TGTGCCAGCAACAAAGGGACAGAAACCAGCCCAGTAGGTGAAAAACTGTTTTTT

j_gene: TRBJ1-3
d_gene: .
v_gene: TRBV4-1
len: 15
abundance: .
CDR3aa: CASSQESRAGNTIYF
CDR3nt: TGCGCCAGCAGCCAAGAGTCCCGGGCTGGAAACACCATATATTTT

j_gene: TRBJ2-4
d_gene: TRBD2
v_gene: TRBV7-2
len: 20
abundance: once
CDR3aa: CASSLAGLAGGREAKNIQYF
CDR3nt: TGTGCCAGCAGCTTAGCGGGACTAGCGGGGGGGCGCGAGGCCAAAAACATTCAGTACTTC

j_gene: TRBJ2-1
d_gene: .
v_gene: TRBV28
len: 16
abundance: .
CDR3aa: CASRGQGTQSYNEQFF
CDR3nt: TGTGCCAGCAGGGGGCAGGGGACACAATCCTACAATGAGCAGTTCTTC

j_gene: TRBJ1-2
d_gene: TRBD1
v_gene: TRBV4-1
len: 15
abundance: .
CDR3aa: CASSQSPGTGYGYTF
CDR3nt: TGCGCCAGCAGCCAATCCCCCGGGACAGGCTATGGCTACACCTTC

j_gene: TRBJ1-1
d_gene: .
v_gene: TRBV6-5
len: 14
abundance: .
CDR3aa: CASSYGGGGTEAFF
CDR3nt: TGTGCCAGCAGTTACGGGGGAGGGGGCACTGAAGCTTTCTTT

j_gene: TRBJ2-1
d_gene: .
v_gene: TRBV6-6
len: 14
abundance: .
CDR3aa: CASSYIGRADEQFF
CDR3nt: TGTGCCAGCAGTTACATCGGCAGGGCGGATGAGCAGTTCTTC

j_gene: TRBJ2-1
d_gene: TRBD1
v_gene: TRBV29-1
len: 14
abundance: .
CDR3aa: CSVEGDRDYNEQFF
CDR3nt: TGCAGCGTTGAAGGGGACAGGGACTACAATGAGCAGTTCTTC

j_gene: TRBJ1-4
d_gene: TRBD1
v_gene: TRBV29-1
len: 13
abundance: .
CDR3aa: CSVRTGSEEKLFF
CDR3nt: TGCAGCGTGAGGACAGGGTCAGAAGAAAAACTGTTTTTT

j_gene: TRBJ1-1
d_gene: TRBD1
v_gene: TRBV18
len: 14
abundance: .
CDR3aa: CASSIRGLNTEAFF
CDR3nt: TGTGCCAGCTCAATCAGGGGGTTAAACACTGAAGCTTTCTTT

j_gene: TRBJ1-6
d_gene: TRBD1
v_gene: TRBV20-1
len: 16
abundance: .
CDR3aa: CSASPGTGNLASPLHF
CDR3nt: TGCAGTGCTAGTCCCGGGACAGGGAATTTAGCTTCACCCCTCCACTTT

j_gene: TRBJ2-3
d_gene: TRBD2
v_gene: TRBV5-4
len: 16
abundance: .
CDR3aa: CASSERLAGITDTQYF
CDR3nt: TGTGCCAGCAGCGAGAGACTAGCGGGGATAACAGATACGCAGTATTTT

j_gene: TRBJ2-4
d_gene: TRBD1
v_gene: TRBV13
len: 18
abundance: .
CDR3aa: CASSLLGKPGQGKNIQYF
CDR3nt: TGTGCCAGCAGCTTATTAGGCAAACCGGGACAGGGGAAAAACATTCAGTACTTC

j_gene: TRBJ2-5
d_gene: .
v_gene: TRBV11-3
len: 16
abundance: .
CDR3aa: CASSPRQGGPQETQYF
CDR3nt: TGTGCCAGCAGCCCCAGGCAGGGGGGACCCCAAGAGACCCAGTACTTC

j_gene: TRBJ2-1
d_gene: TRBD1
v_gene: TRBV15
len: 14
abundance: .
CDR3aa: CATSSRDSYNEQFF
CDR3nt: TGTGCCACCAGCTCCCGGGACAGCTACAATGAGCAGTTCTTC

j_gene: TRBJ2-7
d_gene: .
v_gene: TRBV10-3
len: 16
abundance: .
CDR3aa: CATGDGAGKSSYEQYF
CDR3nt: TGTGCCACCGGGGACGGGGCGGGAAAGAGCTCCTACGAGCAGTACTTC

j_gene: TRBJ2-7
d_gene: TRBD1
v_gene: TRBV5-1
len: 14
abundance: .
CDR3aa: CASSPGDRDYEQYF
CDR3nt: TGCGCCAGCAGCCCTGGGGACAGGGACTACGAGCAGTACTTC

j_gene: TRBJ2-5
d_gene: TRBD1
v_gene: TRBV7-2
len: 14
abundance: .
CDR3aa: CASRRDRGTETQYF
CDR3nt: TGTGCCAGCAGGAGGGACAGGGGGACGGAGACCCAGTACTTC

j_gene: TRBJ2-3
d_gene: .
v_gene: TRBV3-1/TRBV3-2
len: 15
abundance: .
CDR3aa: CASSQVGLASRTQYF
CDR3nt: TGTGCCAGCAGCCAAGTTGGCCTAGCCTCCAGGACGCAGTATTTT

j_gene: TRBJ2-7
d_gene: TRBD1
v_gene: TRBV11-2
len: 16
abundance: .
CDR3aa: CASSSNRGDSSYEQYF
CDR3nt: TGTGCCAGCAGCTCGAACAGGGGCGATAGCTCCTACGAGCAGTACTTC

j_gene: TRBJ2-1
d_gene: TRBD1
v_gene: TRBV19
len: 14
abundance: many
CDR3aa: CASRLGTGDNEQFF
CDR3nt: TGTGCCAGCAGACTCGGGACAGGGGACAATGAGCAGTTCTTC

j_gene: TRBJ2-3
d_gene: TRBD2
v_gene: TRBV27
len: 20
abundance: .
CDR3aa: CASSPTYRLTSGVSTDTQYF
CDR3nt: TGTGCCAGCAGTCCTACATATCGCCTCACTAGCGGGGTTAGCACAGATACGCAGTATTTT

j_gene: TRBJ1-2
d_gene: TRBD1
v_gene: TRBV14
len: 14
abundance: .
CDR3aa: CASSSRRQGDGYTF
CDR3nt: TGTGCCAGCAGTTCTCGTCGACAGGGCGATGGCTACACCTTC

j_gene: TRBJ2-3
d_gene: TRBD1
v_gene: TRBV5-1
len: 15
abundance: .
CDR3aa: CASSSSGTGSPAQYF
CDR3nt: TGCGCCAGCAGCTCCTCCGGGACAGGGAGCCCTGCGCAGTATTTT

j_gene: TRBJ1-5
d_gene: .
v_gene: TRBV12-3/TRBV12-4
len: 13
abundance: .
CDR3aa: CASSLTGYQPQHF
CDR3nt: TGTGCCAGCAGTTTGACGGGGTATCAGCCCCAGCATTTT

j_gene: TRBJ1-6
d_gene: .
v_gene: TRBV7-8
len: 15
abundance: .
CDR3aa: CASSLDGGYNSPLHF
CDR3nt: TGTGCCAGCAGCTTAGATGGCGGTTATAATTCACCCCTCCACTTT

j_gene: TRBJ2-5
d_gene: .
v_gene: TRBV30
len: 13
abundance: .
CDR3aa: CAWSHRVGETQYF
CDR3nt: TGTGCCTGGAGTCACAGGGTTGGAGAGACCCAGTACTTC

j_gene: TRBJ1-2
d_gene: TRBD1
v_gene: TRBV28
len: 16
abundance: .
CDR3aa: CASSFLRTGGDYGYTF
CDR3nt: TGTGCCAGCAGTTTTTTAAGAACAGGGGGCGACTATGGCTACACCTTC

j_gene: TRBJ2-7
d_gene: TRBD1
v_gene: TRBV6-5
len: 15
abundance: .
CDR3aa: CASRARQGSSYEQYF
CDR3nt: TGTGCCAGCAGAGCGAGACAGGGGAGCTCCTACGAGCAGTACTTC

j_gene: TRBJ1-1
d_gene: .
v_gene: TRBV7-8
len: 12
abundance: .
CDR3aa: CASSLLQTEAFF
CDR3nt: TGTGCCAGCAGCTTACTACAGACTGAAGCTTTCTTT

j_gene: TRBJ2-6
d_gene: TRBD1
v_gene: TRBV18
len: 17
abundance: .
CDR3aa: CASSPLTGVSGANVLTF
CDR3nt: TGTGCCAGCTCACCGCTGACAGGGGTCTCTGGGGCCAACGTCCTGACTTTC

j_gene: TRBJ2-7
d_gene: .
v_gene: TRBV27
len: 15
abundance: .
CDR3aa: CASSLSHPRVYEQYF
CDR3nt: TGTGCCAGCAGTTTATCTCACCCCAGGGTCTACGAGCAGTACTTC

j_gene: TRBJ2-2
d_gene: TRBD1
v_gene: TRBV10-3
len: 16
abundance: .
CDR3aa: CAISSGTGVNTGELFF
CDR3nt: TGTGCCATCAGCTCCGGGACAGGGGTTAACACCGGGGAGCTGTTTTTT

j_gene: TRBJ1-2
d_gene: TRBD1
v_gene: TRBV2
len: 14
abundance: .
CDR3aa: CASIAGTGPYGYTF
CDR3nt: TGTGCCAGCATTGCCGGGACAGGGCCCTATGGCTACACCTTC

j_gene: TRBJ1-4
d_gene: .
v_gene: TRBV11-2
len: 15
abundance: .
CDR3aa: CASSPSGGYNEKLFF
CDR3nt: TGTGCCAGCAGCCCTAGTGGGGGGTATAATGAAAAACTGTTTTTT

j_gene: TRBJ2-5
d_gene: TRBD1
v_gene: TRBV29-1
len: 13
abundance: .
CDR3aa: CSVQQGRQETQYF
CDR3nt: TGCAGCGTTCAACAGGGGCGGCAAGAGACCCAGTACTTC

j_gene: TRBJ2-7
d_gene: .
v_gene: TRBV27
len: 13
abundance: .
CDR3aa: CASSRGQFYEQYF
CDR3nt: TGTGCCAGCAGCCGAGGACAGTTCTACGAGCAGTACTTC

j_gene: TRBJ1-3
d_gene: .
v_gene: TRBV30
len: 16
abundance: .
CDR3aa: CAWTALGRGSGNTIYF
CDR3nt: TGTGCCTGGACCGCTCTGGGGCGGGGCTCTGGAAACACCATATATTTT

j_gene: TRBJ1-6
d_gene: TRBD1
v_gene: TRBV6-6
len: 17
abundance: .
CDR3aa: CASSRKPGQGKNSPLHF
CDR3nt: TGTGCCAGCAGTCGAAAACCGGGACAGGGAAAAAATTCACCCCTCCACTTT

j_gene: TRBJ2-7
d_gene: .
v_gene: TRBV7-2
len: 15
abundance: .
CDR3aa: CASSPEAVVIYEQYF
CDR3nt: TGTGCCAGCAGCCCAGAGGCGGTAGTCATCTACGAGCAGTACTTC

j_gene: TRBJ1-4
d_gene: .
v_gene: TRBV4-2
len: 15
abundance: .
CDR3aa: CASSQGGQGNEKLFF
CDR3nt: TGTGCCAGCAGCCAAGGGGGCCAGGGAAATGAAAAACTGTTTTTT

j_gene: TRBJ1-6
d_gene: .
v_gene: TRBV6-5
len: 14
abundance: .
CDR3aa: CASSLGTGDSPLHF
CDR3nt: TGTGCCAGCAGTTTGGGGACGGGGGATTCACCCCTCCACTTT

j_gene: TRBJ1-3
d_gene: .
v_gene: TRBV3-1/TRBV3-2
len: 15
abundance: .
CDR3aa: CASSQSSRAGNTIYF
CDR3nt: TGTGCCAGCAGCCAATCATCTCGGGCTGGAAACACCATATATTTT

j_gene: TRBJ1-5
d_gene: .
v_gene: TRBV27
len: 13
abundance: once
CDR3aa: CASSLGSNQPQHF
CDR3nt: TGTGCCAGCAGTTTGGGCAGCAATCAGCCCCAGCATTTT

j_gene: TRBJ2-1
d_gene: TRBD1
v_gene: TRBV19
len: 15
abundance: .
CDR3aa: CASSSGTGNFDEQFF
CDR3nt: TGTGCCAGTAGTTCCGGGACAGGGAATTTTGATGAGCAGTTCTTC

j_gene: TRBJ2-6
d_gene: TRBD1
v_gene: TRBV29-1
len: 16
abundance: once
CDR3aa: CSVVRQGASGANVLTF
CDR3nt: TGCAGCGTTGTACGACAGGGGGCGTCTGGGGCCAACGTCCTGACTTTC

j_gene: TRBJ2-3
d_gene: .
v_gene: TRBV7-3
len: 14
abundance: .
CDR3aa: CASSARGSTDTQYF
CDR3nt: TGTGCCAGCAGCGCACGGGGTTCCACAGATACGCAGTATTTT

j_gene: TRBJ1-1
d_gene: .
v_gene: TRBV4-2
len: 15
abundance: .
CDR3aa: CASSQQGTPYTEAFF
CDR3nt: TGTGCCAGCAGCCAACAAGGGACACCCTACACTGAAGCTTTCTTT